Below are 21 T cell receptor beta chains sequenced from a single sample in a study of siplizumab effects on memory and regulatory T cells. Libraries were prepared by immunoSEQ multiplex PCR; TCRdb keeps only in-frame clonotypes and omits some of them. Here the sample spans roughly 100,000 clones, roughly 92% being singletons. The sample comprised CD4+ T cells sorted from blood. Every receptor here comes from a human donor in good health.

The J gene is TRBJ2-7, the V gene TRBV14, with D perhaps matching TRBD1 or TRBD2 (5 bases each). The V and J ends lost 6 bases and 0 bases respectively, with 12 bases between them. The germline gives CDR1 SGHDN, CDR2 FVKESK. This CDR3 is 14 amino acids long. The CDR3, as DNA: TGTGCCAGCAGTCCCATGAGGGGCTCCTACGAGCAGTACTTC. This translates into CASSPMRGSYEQYF.

The chain is built from TRBV5-1 and TRBJ2-7, with 7 bases identical to TRBD1. The CDR3 is 14 amino acids. Germline trimming cut 2 bases from V and 3 bases from J; bases unmatched to any gene: 5. Germline CDR1 and CDR2: SGHRS and YFSETQ. The CDR3 DNA reads TGCGCCAGCAGCTTAGACAGGGTGGGCTACGAGCAGTACTTC. As protein: CASSLDRVGYEQYF.

The rearrangement links TRBV4-2 to TRBJ2-5; 7 bases map to TRBD2. The CDR3 runs to 18 residues. The junction had 12 bases not matched to a gene; V was cut back by 0 bases and J by 2 bases. In germline, CDR1 is LGHNA, CDR2 YNFKEQ. This CDR3 reads CASSQEAGVEGGQETQYF. CDR3 sequence (DNA): TGTGCCAGCAGCCAAGAGGCGGGAGTCGAGGGAGGACAAGAGACCCAGTACTTC.

The rearrangement uses TRBV5-1 and TRBJ2-7, with TRBD2 matching over 8 bases. J gave up 4 bases and V 3 bases, and 9 bases lay outside the gene matches. This CDR3 comprises 15 residues. CDR1 and CDR2 (germline): SGHRS, YFSETQ. CDR3 amino acids: CASSSSGSSIYEQYF. The CDR3 bases are TGCGCCAGCAGCTCGAGCGGGAGCTCTATATACGAGCAGTACTTC.

The rearrangement joins TRBV19 to TRBJ1-1; TRBD1 matches at 11 bases. J was trimmed by 5 bases and V by 6 bases; bases with no gene match: 11. The CDR3 extends over 16 amino acids. CDR1 is LNHDA and CDR2 is SQIVND in the germline V gene (reference sequence). The CDR3 spells CASRARTGGEKTEAFF. The CDR3 bases are TGTGCCAGTAGGGCCCGGACAGGGGGCGAAAAAACTGAAGCTTTCTTT. Variable domain in full (rest from reference TRBV19 and TRBJ1-1): DGGITQSPKYLFRKEGQNVTLSCEQNLNHDAMYWYRQDPGQGLRLIYYSQIVNDFQKGDIAEGYSVSREKKESFPLTVTSAQKNPTAFYLCASRARTGGEKTEAFFGQGTRLTVV.

This chain joins TRBV19 and TRBJ2-5, with TRBD2 matching over 11 bases. This CDR3 contains 16 residues. V was clipped by 7 bases and J by 1 base; unmatched bases: 8. Germline loops: CDR1 LNHDA, CDR2 SQIVND (reference sequence). CDR3 protein: CASNIGGLAGQETQYF. The CDR3 bases are TGTGCCAGTAACATAGGCGGACTAGCGGGCCAAGAGACCCAGTACTTC.

Turning to this clone: A junction end diverges from the germline sequence, so it may reflect a read error. This chain joins TRBV27 and TRBJ2-1; 10 nucleotides align to TRBD1. This CDR3 is 13 amino acids long. Per the germline V gene, CDR1 is MNHEY and CDR2 is SMNVEV (reference sequence). The DNA of the CDR3 is TGTGCCAGCATGGGACAGGGGTATTGGGGCCGCATCTTC. Its translation is CASMGQGYWGRIF.

The chain combines TRBV7-3 with TRBJ2-5, with D perhaps TRBD2 (6 bases). The CDR3 length is 11 residues. Germline V gene sequence: CDR1 SGHTA, CDR2 FQGTGA. V dropped 8 bases and J dropped 14 bases, with 18 bases sitting between them. CDR3 sequence reads: CASSLRKRVYF. The DNA of the CDR3 is TGTGCCAGCTCCCTTCGGAAGCGGGTTTACTTC.

For this clone: The same CDR3 also results from other DNA sequences found in this sample. The chain is built from TRBV6-1 and TRBJ1-2; D is unclear. The V gene lost 11 bases and the J gene lost 7 bases, with 20 bases spanning the gap. This CDR3 has 13 amino acids. Germline values: CDR1 MNHNS, CDR2 SASEGT. CDR3 sequence: CAGSPLGRAGYTF. The CDR3 bases are TGTGCCGGAAGCCCGCTGGGAAGGGCTGGCTACACCTTC.

The chain employs TRBV7-2 and TRBJ2-2; no firm D call. Germline V gives CDR1 SGHTA, CDR2 FQGNSA. The ends were cut back, 6 bases at V and 1 base at J, with 9 bases in the middle. The CDR3 covers 14 residues. Here the CDR3 reads CASSFDKNTGELFF. The CDR3 DNA reads as TGTGCCAGCAGTTTTGACAAGAACACCGGGGAGCTGTTTTTT.

The rearrangement links TRBV19 to TRBJ2-5; 7 bases agree with TRBD2. The CDR3 sequence is 14 residues long. Germline V gene sequence: CDR1 LNHDA, CDR2 SQIVND (reference sequence). The V gene end was trimmed by 4 bases and the J gene end by 5 bases; junction bases not matched to a gene: 7. The CDR3 DNA is TGTGCCAGTAGTACCCAGCGGGGTGGGGAGACCCAGTACTTC. Translating it yields CASSTQRGGETQYF. The whole variable domain, filled in from reference TRBV19 and TRBJ2-5, reads DGGITQSPKYLFRKEGQNVTLSCEQNLNHDAMYWYRQDPGQGLRLIYYSQIVNDFQKGDIAEGYSVSREKKESFPLTVTSAQKNPTAFYLCASSTQRGGETQYFGPGTRLLVL.

This chain connects TRBV29-1 to TRBJ2-1; D remains unclear. This CDR3 has 13 residues. Germline V gene sequence: CDR1 SQVTM, CDR2 ANQGSEA. Trimming stripped 4 bases from V and 0 bases from J, with 7 bases between. The CDR3 sequence: CSVGSNSYNEQFF. Written as DNA, the CDR3 is TGCAGCGTTGGCTCTAACTCCTACAATGAGCAGTTCTTC.

This sequence joins TRBV7-9 and TRBJ1-2, with D possibly TRBD1 on 6 matching bases. From germline, CDR1 is SEHNR and CDR2 FQNEAQ (reference sequence). The CDR3 loop spans 14 amino acids. V lost 1 base to trimming and J lost 8 bases, with 14 bases between them. The CDR3 sequence: CASSLESGANGYTF. The DNA for the CDR3 is TGTGCCAGCAGCTTAGAATCAGGGGCGAACGGCTACACCTTC.

The J gene is TRBJ2-3, the V gene TRBV27; 10 positions agree with TRBD2. The V and J ends lost 3 bases and 3 bases, in that order; junction bases with no gene match: 6. The V gene's germline CDR1 is MNHEY and CDR2 SMNVEV (reference sequence). This CDR3 has 16 residues. This chain's CDR3 is CASSFLIAGGTDTQYF. In DNA, the CDR3 is TGTGCCAGCAGTTTCTTAATAGCGGGAGGTACAGATACGCAGTATTTT.

This sequence joins TRBV5-1 and TRBJ2-1, with 8 bases lining up with TRBD2. CDR3 length: 14 amino acids. V was clipped by 4 bases and J by 7 bases; unmatched bases: 7. Germline V gene data show CDR1 as SGHRS and CDR2 as YFSETQ. The CDR3 sequence: CASSPQRERNEQFF. Here the CDR3 DNA reads TGCGCCAGCAGCCCTCAGCGGGAGAGGAATGAGCAGTTCTTC.

The genes are TRBV10-1 and TRBJ2-1; a weak D match, TRBD2 (5 bases). Germline-derived CDR1 and CDR2 are WNHNN and SYGVQD (reference sequence). V gave up 3 bases and J gave up 3 bases, with 15 bases separating them. The length of the CDR3 is 16 residues. CDR3 in amino acids: CASSEGWSGNYNEQFF. CDR3 nucleotides: TGCGCCAGCAGTGAAGGTTGGAGCGGTAACTACAATGAGCAGTTCTTC.

This CDR3 reads CASSEGSNTEAFF. The CDR3 bases are TGTGCCAGCAGTGAAGGCTCGAACACTGAAGCTTTCTTT. V gene TRBV2 combines with J gene TRBJ1-1, with D hard to call. From germline, CDR1 is SNHLY and CDR2 FYNNEI. The CDR3 length is 13 residues. V was trimmed by 1 base and J by 1 base, leaving 4 bases between them.

The chain is built from TRBV15 and TRBJ2-7; no firm D call. This CDR3 region has 20 residues. The germline V gene has CDR1 LNHNV and CDR2 YYDKDF (reference sequence). With 0 bases removed from V and 2 bases from J, the gap between germline ends came to 26 bases. In DNA form, the CDR3 reads TGTGCCACCAGCAGAGATCTCGATGGTCGGGTGGGGTCTCGAACCTACGAGCAGTACTTC. This encodes CATSRDLDGRVGSRTYEQYF.

This sequence joins TRBV10-3 and TRBJ2-7; perhaps D is TRBD1 or TRBD2 (5 bases each). The CDR3 spans 12 residues. Trimming stripped 8 bases from V and 1 base from J, with 9 bases between. From germline, CDR1 is ENHRY and CDR2 SYGVKD. CDR3 in amino acids: CAIGTESYEQYF. CDR3 nucleotide sequence: TGTGCCATCGGGACGGAATCCTACGAGCAGTACTTC.

The chain combines TRBV5-1 with TRBJ2-7, with 7 bases matching TRBD1. Germline assignment: CDR1 SGHRS and CDR2 YFSETQ. V lost 2 bases to trimming and J lost 3 bases; unmatched junction nucleotides: 8. The CDR3 consists of 15 residues. The CDR3 region has the DNA TGCGCCAGCAGCTTCCGTGAAGGGGGCCTCTACGAGCAGTACTTC. Its protein product is CASSFREGGLYEQYF.

The rearrangement uses TRBV5-1 and TRBJ1-5; a possible D gene is TRBD1 (6 bases). The germline V gene encodes CDR1 SGHRS and CDR2 YFSETQ. The CDR3 runs to 14 residues. Trimming removed 4 bases at V and 9 bases at J, with 17 bases between. The CDR3 loop reads CASSLTGRGSPQHF. CDR3 DNA sequence: TGCGCCAGCAGCCTAACAGGGCGGGGGTCGCCCCAGCATTTT.